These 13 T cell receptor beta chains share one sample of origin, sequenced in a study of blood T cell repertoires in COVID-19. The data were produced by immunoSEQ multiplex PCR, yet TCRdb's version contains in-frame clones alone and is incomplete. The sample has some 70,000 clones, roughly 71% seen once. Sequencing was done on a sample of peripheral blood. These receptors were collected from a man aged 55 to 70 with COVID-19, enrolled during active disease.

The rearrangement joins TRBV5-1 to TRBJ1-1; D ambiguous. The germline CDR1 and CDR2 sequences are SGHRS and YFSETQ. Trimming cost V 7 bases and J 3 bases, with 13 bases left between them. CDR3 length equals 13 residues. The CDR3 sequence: CASSERADTEAFF. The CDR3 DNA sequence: TGCGCCAGCTCCGAGAGGGCGGACACTGAAGCTTTCTTT.

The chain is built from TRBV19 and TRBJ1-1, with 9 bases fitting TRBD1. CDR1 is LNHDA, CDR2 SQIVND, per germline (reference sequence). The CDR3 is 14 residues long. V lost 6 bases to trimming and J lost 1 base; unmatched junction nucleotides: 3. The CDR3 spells CASRSDRGNTEAFF. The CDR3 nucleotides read TGTGCCAGTAGGTCGGACAGGGGGAACACTGAAGCTTTCTTT.

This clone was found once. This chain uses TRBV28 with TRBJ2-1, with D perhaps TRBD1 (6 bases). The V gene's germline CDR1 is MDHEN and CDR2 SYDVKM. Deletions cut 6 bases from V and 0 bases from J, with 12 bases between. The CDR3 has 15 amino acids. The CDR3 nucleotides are TGTGCCAGCAGGCCCCAGGGGAGCTCCTACAATGAGCAGTTCTTC. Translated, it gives CASRPQGSSYNEQFF.

The CDR3 protein is CAWSATENLYGYTF. Here the CDR3 DNA reads TGTGCCTGGAGTGCGACAGAAAACCTCTATGGCTACACCTTC. The chain joins TRBV30 to TRBJ1-2; D might be TRBD1 (5 bases). The ends were cut back, 1 base at V and 4 bases at J, with 13 bases in the middle. Germline lookup yields CDR1 GTSNPN and CDR2 SVGIG (reference sequence). CDR3 length: 14 amino acids.

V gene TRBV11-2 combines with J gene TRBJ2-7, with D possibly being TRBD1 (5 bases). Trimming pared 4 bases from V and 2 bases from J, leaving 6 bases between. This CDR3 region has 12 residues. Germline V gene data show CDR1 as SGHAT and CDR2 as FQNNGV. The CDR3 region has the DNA TGTGCCAGCAGCTCAGGGACCTACGAGCAGTACTTC. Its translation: CASSSGTYEQYF.

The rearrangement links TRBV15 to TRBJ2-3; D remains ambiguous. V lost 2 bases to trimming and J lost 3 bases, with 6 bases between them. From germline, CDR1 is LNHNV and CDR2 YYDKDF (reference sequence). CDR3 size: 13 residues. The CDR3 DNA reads TGTGCCACCAGCAGATACGCGACAGATACGCAGTATTTT. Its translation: CATSRYATDTQYF.

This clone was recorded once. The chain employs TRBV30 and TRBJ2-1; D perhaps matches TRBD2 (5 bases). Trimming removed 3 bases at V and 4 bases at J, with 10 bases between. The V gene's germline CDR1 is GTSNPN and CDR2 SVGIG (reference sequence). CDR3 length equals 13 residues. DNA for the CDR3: TGTGCCTGGAGCGGGGATTCATACAATGAGCAGTTCTTC. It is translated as CAWSGDSYNEQFF.

CDR3 region: CASSIGGTGGMNEQFF. CDR3 bases: TGTGCCAGTAGTATAGGGGGGACAGGGGGCATGAATGAGCAGTTCTTC. The chain uses TRBV19 and TRBJ2-1; 12 nucleotides agree with TRBD1. Looked up from germline, CDR1 is LNHDA and CDR2 is SQIVND (reference sequence). With 1 base clipped from V and 7 bases from J, the junction kept 5 bases outside the gene matches. The CDR3 is 16 amino acids. Complete variable domain (other parts from reference TRBV19 and TRBJ2-1): DGGITQSPKYLFRKEGQNVTLSCEQNLNHDAMYWYRQDPGQGLRLIYYSQIVNDFQKGDIAEGYSVSREKKESFPLTVTSAQKNPTAFYLCASSIGGTGGMNEQFFGPGTRLTVL.

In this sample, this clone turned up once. The CDR3 spells CASGTFDYGYTF. The CDR3 region has the DNA TGTGCCAGCGGGACTTTTGACTATGGCTACACCTTC. J is TRBJ1-2 and V is TRBV6-5, with D perhaps matching TRBD1 (5 bases). Germline loops: CDR1 MNHEY, CDR2 SVGAGI. This CDR3 has 12 amino acids. Trimming removed 8 bases from V and 3 bases from J, with 10 bases in between.

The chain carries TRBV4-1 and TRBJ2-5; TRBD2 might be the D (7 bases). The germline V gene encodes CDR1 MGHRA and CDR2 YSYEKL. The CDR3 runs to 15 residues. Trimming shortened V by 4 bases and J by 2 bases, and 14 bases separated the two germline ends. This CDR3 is CASSLTQGGQETQYF. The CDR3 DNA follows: TGCGCCAGCAGCCTAACACAGGGAGGGCAAGAGACCCAGTACTTC.

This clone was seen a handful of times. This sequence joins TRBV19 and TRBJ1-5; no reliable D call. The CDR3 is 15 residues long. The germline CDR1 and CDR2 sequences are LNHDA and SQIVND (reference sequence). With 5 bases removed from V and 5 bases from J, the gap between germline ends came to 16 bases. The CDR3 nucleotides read TGTGCCAGTAGTCCCGGACCGGGAACTTATCAGCCCCAGCATTTT. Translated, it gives CASSPGPGTYQPQHF.

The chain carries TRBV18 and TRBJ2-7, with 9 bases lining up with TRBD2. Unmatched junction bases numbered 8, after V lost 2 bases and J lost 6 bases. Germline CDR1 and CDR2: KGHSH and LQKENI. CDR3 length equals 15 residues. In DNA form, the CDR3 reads TGTGCCAGCTCACCAACCCAGCGGGAGGCTAGCGAGCAGTACTTC. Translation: CASSPTQREASEQYF.

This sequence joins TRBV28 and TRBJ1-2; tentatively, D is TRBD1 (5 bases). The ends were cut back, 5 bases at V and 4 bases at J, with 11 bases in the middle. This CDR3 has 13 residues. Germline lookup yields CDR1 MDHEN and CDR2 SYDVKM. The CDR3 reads CASSRQGGYGYTF. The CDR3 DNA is TGTGCCAGCAGTAGGCAGGGCGGCTATGGCTACACCTTC.